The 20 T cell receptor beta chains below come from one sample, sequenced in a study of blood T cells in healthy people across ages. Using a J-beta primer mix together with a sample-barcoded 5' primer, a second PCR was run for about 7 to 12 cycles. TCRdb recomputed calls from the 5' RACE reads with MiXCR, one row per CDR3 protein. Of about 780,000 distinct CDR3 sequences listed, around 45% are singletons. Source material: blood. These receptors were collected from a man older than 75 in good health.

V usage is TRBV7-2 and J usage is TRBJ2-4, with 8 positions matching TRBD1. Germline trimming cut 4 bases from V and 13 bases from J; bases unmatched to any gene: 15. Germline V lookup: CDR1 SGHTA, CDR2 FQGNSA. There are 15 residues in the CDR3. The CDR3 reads CASSSNRGAHNEQYF. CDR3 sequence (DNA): TGTGCCAGCAGCTCCAACAGGGGGGCCCACAATGAGCAGTACTTC.

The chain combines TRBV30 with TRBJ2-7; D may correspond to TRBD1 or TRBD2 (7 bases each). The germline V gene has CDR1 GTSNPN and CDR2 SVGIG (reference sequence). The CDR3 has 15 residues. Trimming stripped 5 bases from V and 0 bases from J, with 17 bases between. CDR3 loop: CAWRGGGGSSYEQYF. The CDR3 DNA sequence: TGTGCCTGGCGAGGGGGCGGCGGGAGCTCCTACGAGCAGTACTTC.

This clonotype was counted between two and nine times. CDR3 region: CASSSQPGLAGPYEQYF. CDR3 bases: TGTGCCAGCAGCTCCCAGCCGGGACTAGCGGGGCCCTACGAGCAGTACTTC. This rearrangement joins TRBV7-9 to TRBJ2-5, with 13 nucleotides matching TRBD2. The end of the DNA is better explained by TRBJ2-7, so the J call may be wrong. This CDR3 is 17 amino acids long. The germline gives CDR1 SEHNR, CDR2 FQNEAQ (reference sequence).

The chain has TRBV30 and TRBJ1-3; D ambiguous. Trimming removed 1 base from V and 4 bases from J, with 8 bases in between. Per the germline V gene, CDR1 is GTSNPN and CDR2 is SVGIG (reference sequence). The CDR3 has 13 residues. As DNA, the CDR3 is TGTGCCTGGAGTGCCCAAGCGGGAAACACCATATATTTT. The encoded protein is CAWSAQAGNTIYF.

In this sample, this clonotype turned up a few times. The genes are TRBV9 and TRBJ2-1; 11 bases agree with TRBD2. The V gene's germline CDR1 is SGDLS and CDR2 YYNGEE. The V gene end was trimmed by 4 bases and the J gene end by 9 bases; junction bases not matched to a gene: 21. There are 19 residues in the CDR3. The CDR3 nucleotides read TGTGCCAGCAGCCCAACCAGGGTTAGCGGGAGGGCCAAGGGAGGTGAGCAGTTCTTC. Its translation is CASSPTRVSGRAKGGEQFF.

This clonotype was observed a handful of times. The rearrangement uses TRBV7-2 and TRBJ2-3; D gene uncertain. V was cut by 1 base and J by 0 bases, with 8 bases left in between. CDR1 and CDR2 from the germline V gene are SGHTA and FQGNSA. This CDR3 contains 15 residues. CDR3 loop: CASSLGGKSTDTQYF. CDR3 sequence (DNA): TGTGCCAGCAGCTTAGGTGGAAAGAGCACAGATACGCAGTATTTT.

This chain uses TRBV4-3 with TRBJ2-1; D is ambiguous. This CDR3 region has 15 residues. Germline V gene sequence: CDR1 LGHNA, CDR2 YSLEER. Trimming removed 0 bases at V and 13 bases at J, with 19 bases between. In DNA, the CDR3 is TGCGCCAGCAGCCAAGAATTGCGGTCCCAAGAGACCCAGTTCTTC. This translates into CASSQELRSQETQFF.

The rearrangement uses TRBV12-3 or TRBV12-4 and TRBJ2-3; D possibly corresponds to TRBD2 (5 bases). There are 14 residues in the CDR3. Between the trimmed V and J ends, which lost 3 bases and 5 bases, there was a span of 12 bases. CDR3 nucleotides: TGTGCCAGCAGTTTTATGAGGGCTAAAGATACGCAGTATTTT. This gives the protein CASSFMRAKDTQYF.

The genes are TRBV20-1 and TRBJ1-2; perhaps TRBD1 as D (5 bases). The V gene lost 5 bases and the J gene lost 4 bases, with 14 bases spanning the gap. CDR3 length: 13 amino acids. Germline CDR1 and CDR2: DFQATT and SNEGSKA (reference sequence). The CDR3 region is CSAGAGPGYGYTF. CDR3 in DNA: TGCAGTGCTGGGGCGGGGCCTGGCTATGGCTACACCTTC.

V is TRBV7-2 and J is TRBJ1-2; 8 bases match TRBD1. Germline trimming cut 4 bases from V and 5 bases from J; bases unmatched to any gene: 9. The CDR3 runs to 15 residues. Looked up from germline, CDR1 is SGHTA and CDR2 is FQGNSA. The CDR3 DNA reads TGTGCCAGCAGCTACGCAGGGGGCGACGCATATGGCTACACCTTC. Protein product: CASSYAGGDAYGYTF.

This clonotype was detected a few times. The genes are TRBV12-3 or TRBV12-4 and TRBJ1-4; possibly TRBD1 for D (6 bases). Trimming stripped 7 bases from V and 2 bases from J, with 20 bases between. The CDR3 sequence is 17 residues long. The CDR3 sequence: CASTRSGGAGTNEKLFF. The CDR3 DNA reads TGTGCCAGCACACGCTCGGGGGGCGCGGGCACTAATGAAAAACTGTTTTTT.

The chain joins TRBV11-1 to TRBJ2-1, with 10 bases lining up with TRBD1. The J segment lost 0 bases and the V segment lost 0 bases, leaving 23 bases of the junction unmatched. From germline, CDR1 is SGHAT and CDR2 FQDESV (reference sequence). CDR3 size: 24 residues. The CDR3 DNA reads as TGTGCCAGCAGCTTAGCGAGGAGGGACAGGGGAAAAGAAGGGAACCACGGCTCCTACAATGAGCAGTTCTTC. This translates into CASSLARRDRGKEGNHGSYNEQFF.

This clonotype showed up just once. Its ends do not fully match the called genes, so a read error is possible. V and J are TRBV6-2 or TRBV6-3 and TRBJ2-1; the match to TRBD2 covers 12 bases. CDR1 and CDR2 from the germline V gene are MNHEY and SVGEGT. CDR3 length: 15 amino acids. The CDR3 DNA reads TGTGCCGGCAGTAGGACTAGCGGGATTGTAGATGAGCAGTTCTTC. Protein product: CAGSRTSGIVDEQFF.

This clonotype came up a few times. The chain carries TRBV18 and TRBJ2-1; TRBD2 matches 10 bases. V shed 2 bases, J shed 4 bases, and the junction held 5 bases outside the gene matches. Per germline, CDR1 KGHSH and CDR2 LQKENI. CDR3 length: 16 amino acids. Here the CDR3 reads CASSPGSSGGYNEQFF. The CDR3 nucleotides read TGTGCCAGCTCACCAGGGTCTAGCGGGGGATACAATGAGCAGTTCTTC.

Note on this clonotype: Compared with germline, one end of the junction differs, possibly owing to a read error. As DNA, the CDR3 is TGCGCCAGCAGCTTGGGGGGTTTTAGGACAGATCGACTAGCCAAAAACACTCAGTACTTC. Protein product: CASSLGGFRTDRLAKNTQYF. The rearrangement uses TRBV5-1 and TRBJ2-4; a weak D match, TRBD2 (7 bases). Germline V gene lookup returns CDR1 SGHRS and CDR2 YFSETQ. This CDR3 comprises 20 residues.

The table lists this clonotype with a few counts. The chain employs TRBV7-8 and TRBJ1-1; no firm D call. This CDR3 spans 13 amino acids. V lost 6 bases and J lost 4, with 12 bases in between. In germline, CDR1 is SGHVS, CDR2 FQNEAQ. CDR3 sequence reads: CASSNSRRTEAFF. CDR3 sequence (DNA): TGTGCCAGCAGTAATAGTCGGCGCACTGAAGCTTTCTTT.

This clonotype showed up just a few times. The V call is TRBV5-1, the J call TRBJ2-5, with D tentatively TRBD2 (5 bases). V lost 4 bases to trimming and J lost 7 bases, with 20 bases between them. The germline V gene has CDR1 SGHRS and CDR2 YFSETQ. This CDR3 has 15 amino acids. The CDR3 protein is CASSDGIRPMVTQYF. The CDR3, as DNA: TGCGCCAGCAGCGACGGGATCCGCCCTATGGTGACCCAGTACTTC.

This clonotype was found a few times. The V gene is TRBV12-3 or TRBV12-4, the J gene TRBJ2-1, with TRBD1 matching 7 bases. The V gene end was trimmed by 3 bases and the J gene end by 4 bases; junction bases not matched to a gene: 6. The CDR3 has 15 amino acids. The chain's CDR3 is CASSFPLGQYNEQFF. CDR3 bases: TGTGCCAGCAGTTTTCCCCTGGGACAGTACAATGAGCAGTTCTTC.

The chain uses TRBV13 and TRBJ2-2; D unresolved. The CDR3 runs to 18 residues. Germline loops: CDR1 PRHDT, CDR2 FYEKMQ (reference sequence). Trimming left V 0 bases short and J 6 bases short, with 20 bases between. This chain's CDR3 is CASSLGRVWLEKSGELFF. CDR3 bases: TGTGCCAGCAGCTTAGGCCGAGTTTGGCTAGAAAAGTCCGGGGAGCTGTTTTTT.

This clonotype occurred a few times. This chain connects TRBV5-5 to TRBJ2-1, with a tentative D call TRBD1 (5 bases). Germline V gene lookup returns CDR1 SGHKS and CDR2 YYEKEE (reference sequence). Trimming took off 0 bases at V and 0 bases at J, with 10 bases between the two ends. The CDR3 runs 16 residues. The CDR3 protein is CASSLVPQGSYNEQFF. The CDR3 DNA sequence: TGTGCCAGCAGCTTGGTCCCTCAGGGCTCCTACAATGAGCAGTTCTTC.